This T cell receptor (beta chain) was retrieved from a study of blood T cell repertoires in COVID-19. For the study at large: Samples representing acute and convalescent COVID-19 were sourced from the United States, Italy and Spain. The cDNA or gDNA used as material had been derived from T cells, B-cell-depleted T cells, or PBMCs.

Authors' data handling: Nucleated cell counts were estimated from reference gene primer amplification. Assay used: immunoSEQ multiplex PCR; TCRdb lists only in-frame clones, some missing. Clone size and the V and J calls come from that table; the DNA yielded D and trimming. The profile shows 150,000 to 200,000 clones, approximately 90% of them singletons. Trimming stripped 0 bases from V and 6 bases from J, with 14 bases between. Germline assignment: CDR1 ENHRY and CDR2 SYGVKD. CDR3 size: 16 residues. This clonotype was obtained from a man aged 40-49 years with active or convalescent COVID-19. Sample: peripheral blood. The V and J genes are TRBV10-3 and TRBJ1-4; D might be TRBD1 (5 bases). The CDR3 sequence is CAISESMNRNDEKLFF. The CDR3 bases are TGTGCCATCAGTGAGTCGATGAACAGGAATGATGAAAAACTGTTTTTT.